These T cell receptor beta chains were read from a single sample in a study of PD-1 blockade in classical Hodgkin lymphoma. Assay: immunoSEQ multiplex PCR; the TCRdb copy retains only in-frame clones and omits some. This table holds some 32,000 clones, 65% to 90% found once. The source was peripheral blood mononuclear cells (PBMCs), collected at baseline. Source of these receptors: a human donor with classical Hodgkin lymphoma. Both conserved end residues are part of each CDR3. The order of the fields is J gene, D gene, V gene, clone size, CDR3 DNA, CDR3 protein. D genes are given only for firm matches. Size is omitted from some rows. Given values are once, few, many or a class for expanded clones.

TRBJ2-1	.	TRBV9	.	TGTGCCAGCACCACAAGGGGGGCCCCAATCGAGCAGTTCTTC	CASTTRGAPIEQFF
TRBJ1-2	.	TRBV5-1	.	TGCGCCAGCACTCTCGGCGGGACAACTGACGGTGGCTACACCTTC	CASTLGGTTDGGYTF
TRBJ2-5	.	TRBV7-9	.	TGTGCCAGCAGCTTGGGGGGTGGGGCGGAGACCCAGTACTTC	CASSLGGGAETQYF
TRBJ1-4	.	TRBV25-1	once	TGTGCCAGCCAGGACAGTGCTAATGAAAAACTGTTTTTT	CASQDSANEKLFF
TRBJ2-3	.	TRBV28	.	TGTGCCAGCAGACCGCAGGGGTCAGATACGCAGTATTTT	CASRPQGSDTQYF
TRBJ1-2	.	TRBV5-4	.	TGTGCCAGCAGCTTGGCGGATAGGCAGGGCGGCTACACCTTC	CASSLADRQGGYTF
TRBJ1-2	TRBD1	TRBV6-5	.	TGTGCCAGCAGTTACAAGGGGGCAGAGGGCTACACCTTC	CASSYKGAEGYTF
TRBJ2-1	.	TRBV11-3	hyperexpanded	TGTGCCAGCAGCGGGTGGGACAATGAGCAGTTCTTC	CASSGWDNEQFF
TRBJ2-7	.	TRBV30	.	TGTGCCGGCATAAGAACAGGGCACGCCTACGAGCAGTACTTC	CAGIRTGHAYEQYF
TRBJ1-6	.	TRBV7-8	.	TGTGCCAGCAGCTTAGAGGGGACGGATAATTCACCCCTCCACTTT	CASSLEGTDNSPLHF
TRBJ1-5	.	TRBV7-9	.	TGTGCCAGCAGCTTTTCGGGGGGCAATCAGCCCCAGCATTTT	CASSFSGGNQPQHF
TRBJ1-1	TRBD1	TRBV5-6	.	TGTGCCAGCAGCACCTACAGGGGAACTGAAGCTTTCTTT	CASSTYRGTEAFF
TRBJ1-1	.	TRBV6-6	.	TGTGCCAGCAGTTATATACCCCTTAAGTCCCACACTGAAGCTTTCTTT	CASSYIPLKSHTEAFF
TRBJ1-3	.	TRBV7-2	.	TGTGCCAGCAGCTTAAAGCAGGGGAGCTCTGGAAACACCATATATTTT	CASSLKQGSSGNTIYF
TRBJ2-2	.	TRBV27	.	TGTGCCAGCAGTTTAAACAGAAACACCGGGGAGCTGTTTTTT	CASSLNRNTGELFF
TRBJ2-3	.	TRBV4-3	.	TGCGCCAGCAGCCAAGATGGGGGGGGCTTTGATACGCAGTATTTT	CASSQDGGGFDTQYF
TRBJ1-1	TRBD1	TRBV29-1	.	TGCAGCGTGGGCGGGACAGGGGAATCTTCGGCTTTCTTT	CSVGGTGESSAFF
TRBJ1-5	.	TRBV5-8	.	TGTGCCAGCAGCTTGGATCGGTGGCAGCCCCAGCATTTT	CASSLDRWQPQHF
TRBJ2-2	.	TRBV5-1	once	TGCGCCAGCCGAGGTGCGGACACCGGGGAGCTGTTTTTT	CASRGADTGELFF
TRBJ1-3	.	TRBV5-5	.	TGTGCCAGCAGCTTCGGAGGCTCTGGAAACACCATATATTTT	CASSFGGSGNTIYF
TRBJ1-4	.	TRBV4-3	.	TGCGCCAGCAGCCAAGGGGGAATCACAAGGGGCGAAAAACTGTTTTTT	CASSQGGITRGEKLFF
TRBJ1-1	TRBD1	TRBV5-5	.	TGTGCCAGCAGCTTCGGGACAGGGGAGACTGAAGCTTTCTTT	CASSFGTGETEAFF
TRBJ2-5	TRBD1	TRBV2	.	TGTGCCCCCGAGGGGACAGGGAGTCCTTGGGGTCCAGAGACCCAGTACTTC	CAPEGTGSPWGPETQYF
TRBJ2-1	TRBD2	TRBV6-5	.	TGTGCCAGCAGAAACGGGGGGGCTCCCTACAATGAGCAGTTCTTC	CASRNGGAPYNEQFF
TRBJ1-1	.	TRBV18	.	TGTGCCACCTACGAGAGGACAACCCGGAACACTGAAGCTTTCTTT	CATYERTTRNTEAFF
TRBJ2-5	.	TRBV5-1	.	TGCGCCAGCAGCTTGGGAGGGCTACAGGGAGAGACCCAGTACTTC	CASSLGGLQGETQYF
TRBJ2-7	.	TRBV7-9	.	TGTGCCAGCAGCTTAGCGGCCTACGAGCAGTACTTC	CASSLAAYEQYF
TRBJ1-1	.	TRBV28	.	TGTGCCAGCAGTTTACGGCCGCTGAACACTGAAGCTTTCTTT	CASSLRPLNTEAFF
TRBJ1-2	TRBD1	TRBV7-2	.	TGTGCCAGCAGCTCGGGACAGACTTTCTATGGCTACACCTTC	CASSSGQTFYGYTF
TRBJ2-2	TRBD1	TRBV11-3	.	TGTGCCAGCAGCCAACAGGGACAGGGAGCCGGGGAGCTGTTTTTT	CASSQQGQGAGELFF
TRBJ2-4	.	TRBV7-9	.	TGTGCCAGCAGCTTAGTCGGGATGGACATTCAGTACTTC	CASSLVGMDIQYF
TRBJ2-5	.	TRBV10-3	.	TGTGCCATCAGTGGATGGTCCTCTTCTGTGGGGGAGACCCAGTACTTC	CAISGWSSSVGETQYF
TRBJ1-3	TRBD1	TRBV11-3	.	TGTGCCAGCAGCTTAGGGGGACAGCTTGGAAACACCATATATTTT	CASSLGGQLGNTIYF
TRBJ1-2	.	TRBV10-2	.	TGCGCCAGCAGTGAGGCTTTCAGGGAGGGCTACACCTTC	CASSEAFREGYTF
TRBJ1-2	.	TRBV2	few	TGTGCCAGCAGTGAGGGGGGCTACACCTTC	CASSEGGYTF
TRBJ1-5	.	TRBV2	.	TGTGCCAGCAGTGATGCAAGATATAGCAATCAGCCCCAGCATTTT	CASSDARYSNQPQHF
TRBJ2-7	TRBD2	TRBV14	.	TGTGCCAGCAGCCCTCTCATAGCGGGGGAACGGTACGAGCAGTACTTC	CASSPLIAGERYEQYF
TRBJ1-6	.	TRBV28	.	TGTGCCAGCACCCAACAGAATTCACCCCTCCACTTT	CASTQQNSPLHF
TRBJ2-1	.	TRBV9	.	TGTGCCAGCAGCTCCACAGGAACCCCCTACAATGAGCAGTTCTTC	CASSSTGTPYNEQFF
TRBJ2-7	.	TRBV19	.	TGTGCCAGTAGTATAAGGGACCCCTTTTACGAGCAGTACTTC	CASSIRDPFYEQYF
TRBJ1-6	.	TRBV28	.	TGTGCCAGCAGCCTAGGGTCCATGGATTCACCCCTCCACTTT	CASSLGSMDSPLHF
TRBJ2-1	TRBD1	TRBV7-2	.	TGTGCCAGCAGCTTCGGACAGGGAACGTTCAATGAGCAGTTCTTC	CASSFGQGTFNEQFF
TRBJ1-1	.	TRBV19	.	TGTGCCAGTAGTATCAAGGTTGAAGCTTTCTTT	CASSIKVEAFF
TRBJ2-7	.	TRBV5-1	once	TGCGCCAGCAGCTTGTGGGACGCCTACGAGCAGTACTTC	CASSLWDAYEQYF
TRBJ1-1	.	TRBV28	.	TGTGCCAGCAGTCTCCCGGAAGTCATGGGCACTGAAGCTTTCTTT	CASSLPEVMGTEAFF
TRBJ1-6	.	TRBV4-2	.	TGTGCCAGCAGCCAAGGTCTGGGCACGAGCTCCTATAATTCACCCCTCCACTTT	CASSQGLGTSSYNSPLHF
TRBJ1-1	.	TRBV29-1	.	TGCAGCGTTACAACAGGCATGAACACTGAAGCTTTCTTT	CSVTTGMNTEAFF